This T cell receptor beta chain was sequenced for a study of cytomegalovirus exposure and HLA in healthy donors. Study as a whole: According to later analysis, the same platform produced the roughly 130 validation and several hundred first-cohort repertoires. Study-wide results and limits: In vitro checks showed that three CMV-associated chains really do target CMV antigens.

Trimming stripped 1 base from V and 0 bases from J, with 10 bases between. Germline loops: CDR1 MNHEY, CDR2 SVGAGI. This CDR3 contains 16 residues. To note about this clone: The antigen remains unidentified.

Generated by immunoSEQ multiplex PCR, the TCRdb table keeps only in-frame clones and is missing some. This repertoire shows about 50,000 clones, about 92% found once; its top ten account for 1.1%. This receptor was identified in a man younger than 30 in good health and CMV-seronegative. This rearrangement joins TRBV6-5 to TRBJ2-1; maybe TRBD1 (5 bases). The sequenced material came from PBMCs. The DNA of the CDR3 is TGTGCCAGCAGTTACTTAACCGACAGCTCCTACAATGAGCAGTTCTTC. Translated, it gives CASSYLTDSSYNEQFF.